What follows is one T cell receptor (beta chain) and its context. Trimming took off 1 base at V and 1 base at J, with 10 bases between the two ends. Germline CDR1 LNHDA, CDR2 SQIVND (reference sequence). This CDR3 spans 15 amino acids. This sample stems from a study of blood T cell repertoires in COVID-19. Produced via immunoSEQ multiplex PCR; TCRdb's table is partial and in-frame only. The data contain 250,000 to 350,000 clones, 70% to 90% of them singletons. Sequencing was carried out using PBMCs or T cells enriched from blood (not recorded which). This chain links TRBV19 with TRBJ1-1, with TRBD1 as a possible D gene (5 bases). The TCR sequence derives from a woman younger than 35 who had recovered from COVID-19. CDR3 residues: CASSIGGRANTEAFF. CDR3 coding DNA: TGTGCCAGTAGTATAGGTGGCAGGGCGAACACTGAAGCTTTCTTT.